The T cell receptor (beta chain) described here comes from a study of CD8 T cells in Susac syndrome. Sequencing of TCR beta was performed on blood CD8+ T cells and on blood CD4+ T cells. The patients serving as multiple sclerosis controls were treatment-naive. They had stable or active relapsing-remitting disease and fulfilled revised McDonald criteria. The authors reverse transcribed roughly 0.45 to 1 ug RNA with random hexamers. Amplification of TCR beta CDR3 was carried out by immunoSEQ multiplex PCR, which covered 54 Vbeta and 13 Jbeta segments. TCRdb itself ran the immunoSEQ multiplex PCR reads through MiXCR, one entry per CDR3 protein. The profile shows roughly 200,000 distinct CDR3 sequences, 85% to 95% of them singletons. Trimming removed 5 bases from V and 5 bases from J; junction bases left unmatched: 8. This CDR3 comprises 13 residues. The V gene's germline CDR1 is DFQATT and CDR2 SNEGSKA (reference sequence).

The sample taken for sequencing was CD4+ T cells from PBMCs. This receptor was identified in a human donor with multiple sclerosis. V gene TRBV20-1 combines with J gene TRBJ2-7; 8 positions match TRBD1. The CDR3 is CSAPWTGRNEQYF. CDR3 DNA sequence: TGCAGTGCTCCTTGGACAGGGAGGAACGAGCAGTACTTC.